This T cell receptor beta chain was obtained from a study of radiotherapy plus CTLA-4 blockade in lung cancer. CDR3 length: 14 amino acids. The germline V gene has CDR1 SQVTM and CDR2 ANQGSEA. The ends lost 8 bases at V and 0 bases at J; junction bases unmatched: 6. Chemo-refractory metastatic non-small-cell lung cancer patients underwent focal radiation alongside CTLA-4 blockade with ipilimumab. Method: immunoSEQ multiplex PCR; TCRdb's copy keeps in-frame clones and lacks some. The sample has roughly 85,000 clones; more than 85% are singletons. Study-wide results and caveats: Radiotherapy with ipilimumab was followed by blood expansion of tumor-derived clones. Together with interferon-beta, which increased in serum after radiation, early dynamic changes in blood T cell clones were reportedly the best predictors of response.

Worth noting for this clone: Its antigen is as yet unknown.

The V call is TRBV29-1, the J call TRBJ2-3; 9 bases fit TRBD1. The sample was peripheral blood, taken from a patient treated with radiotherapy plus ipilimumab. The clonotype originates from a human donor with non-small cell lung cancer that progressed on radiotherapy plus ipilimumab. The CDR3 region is CSFTGGASTDTQYF. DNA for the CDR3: TGCAGCTTCACAGGGGGCGCGAGCACAGATACGCAGTATTTT.